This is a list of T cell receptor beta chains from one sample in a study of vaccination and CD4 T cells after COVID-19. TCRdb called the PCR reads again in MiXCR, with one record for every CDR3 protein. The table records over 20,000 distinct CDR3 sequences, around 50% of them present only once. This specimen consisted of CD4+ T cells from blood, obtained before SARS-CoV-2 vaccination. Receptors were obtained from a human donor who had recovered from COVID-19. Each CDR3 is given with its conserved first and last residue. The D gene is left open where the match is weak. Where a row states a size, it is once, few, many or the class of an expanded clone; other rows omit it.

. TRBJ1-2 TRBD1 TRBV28 CASSSHSTGAPF TGTGCCAGCAGTTCCCACTCGACAGGGGCTCCCTTC
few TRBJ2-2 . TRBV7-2 CASSLGLVPLNGELFF TGTGCCAGCAGCTTAGGACTAGTACCTCTCAACGGGGAGCTGTTTTTT
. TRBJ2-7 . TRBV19 CASSTVEQYF TGTGCCAGTAGTACCGTCGAGCAGTACTTC
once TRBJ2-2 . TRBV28 CASRHGADGTGELFF TGTGCCAGCAGGCATGGAGCGGACGGAACCGGGGAGCTGTTTTTT
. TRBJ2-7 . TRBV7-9 CASSLTWGKGEQYF TGTGCCAGCAGCCTTACATGGGGAAAGGGCGAGCAGTACTTC
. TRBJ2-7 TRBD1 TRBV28 CASSSRNRGKQYF TGTGCCAGCAGTTCACGAAACAGGGGTAAGCAGTACTTC
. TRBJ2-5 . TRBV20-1 CSASPGIQETQYF TGCAGTGCTAGTCCAGGAATACAAGAGACCCAGTACTTC
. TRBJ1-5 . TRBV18 CASSPIIEQPQHF TGTGCCAGCTCACCCATCATTGAGCAGCCCCAGCATTTT
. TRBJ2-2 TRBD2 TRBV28 CASSLPAGRIKGELFF TGTGCCAGCAGTTTACCAGCGGGAAGGATAAAAGGGGAGCTGTTTTTT
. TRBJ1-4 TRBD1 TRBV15 CATSRDGRGRREKLFF TGTGCCACCAGCAGAGATGGGAGGGGGCGTCGGGAAAAACTGTTTTTT
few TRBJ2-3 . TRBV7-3 CASSLVGTDTQYF TGTGCCAGCAGCTTAGTAGGCACAGATACGCAGTATTTT